These 2 T cell receptor beta chains were sequenced from one sample in a study of T cells in Graves' hyperthyroidism and ophthalmopathy. TCR beta CDR3 sequences were amplified from RNA transcripts. Initially, a first-round RT-PCR of the TCR CDR3 employed the HTBI primer set. TCRdb processed the multiplex PCR reads anew with MiXCR; each CDR3 protein has one entry. The table shows around 99,000 distinct CDR3 sequences, with approximately 15% occurring only once. The specimen was blood. The origin of the receptors is a woman aged 45-65 years with Graves' hyperthyroidism.

The chain employs TRBV20-1 and TRBJ2-7; TRBD1 aligns across 12 bases. Germline V CDR1 and CDR2: DFQATT, SNEGSKA (reference sequence). The CDR3 has 16 residues. V lost 0 bases and J lost 3; bases outside the gene matches: 6. The CDR3 sequence: CSARDGDRGRFYEQYV. In DNA form, the CDR3 reads TGCAGTGCTAGAGATGGGGACAGGGGGCGATTCTACGAGCAGTACGTC.

This clonotype was seen at least ten times. The rearrangement uses TRBV20-1 and TRBJ1-6; possible D gene TRBD1, 5 bases. V gave up 0 bases and J gave up 6 bases, with 12 bases separating them. Germline V gene sequence: CDR1 DFQATT, CDR2 SNEGSKA (reference sequence). The CDR3 spans 15 residues. In DNA form, the CDR3 reads TGCAGTGCTAGAGATGGGACGCTGGGTAATTCACCCCTCCACTTT. The encoded protein is CSARDGTLGNSPLHF.